This section outlines one TCR beta chain sequence together with its context. Its antigen is not yet known. Looking up the germline V gene (reference sequence) yields CDR1 LNHDA and CDR2 SQIVND. The CDR3 holds 15 amino acids from the cysteine to the phenylalanine. No DNA is listed. The data originate from a study of T cells expressing NK-cell markers (dated by TCRdb to the early 2020s). The study in broad terms: About eight donors provided sorted CD3+CD56+NKG2C+, CD3+CD56+NKG2C- and CD3+CD56-NKG2C+ T-cell subsets, whose TCR beta-chain repertoires were profiled. The eight sequenced donors were randomly selected healthy volunteers, three men and five women. Among the eight sequenced donors, only one was HCMV-seronegative, while the other seven were HCMV-seropositive. The libraries were sequenced on Illumina HiSeq 2000/2500, MiSeq or NextSeq, producing 2 x 150 bp reads. Results and caveats for the whole study, not just this receptor: Whether the expanded NKG2C-expressing T cell clones were specific for HCMV antigens remained unclear. For about 6 donors, the dominant CD3+CD56+NKG2C+ clonotypes were among the top 10 CD8+ clonotypes and accounted for about 1.0-8% of CD8+ T cells. Those dominant clonotypes were again the most abundant among CD3+CD56-NKG2C+ cells in a few donors, at about 28.3-65%.

HCMV serostatus was determined by detecting HCMV-specific IgG in serum with a commercial ELISA kit. Ficoll density gradient centrifugation was used to isolate peripheral blood mononuclear cells from blood. Sequencing was performed on an Illumina HiSeq 2000. TCR beta cDNA libraries were prepared using 5'RACE template switching, which introduced a universal primer site and unique molecular identifiers. Priming for cDNA synthesis came from the TCR beta constant segment, and two successive PCR amplification steps followed. In the source study's methods: MIGEC handled demultiplexing of the reads and grouping by UMI, while MiTCR was used to assemble and quantify clonotypes. To remove erroneous sequences, TCR cDNA sequences were retained only when supported by two or more reads. The tcR package was used for downstream repertoire analysis, and clonotypes were matched between fractions using CDR3 nucleotide sequence together with V segment. VDJmatch was used to annotate antigen specificity against VDJdb, with one amino acid substitution allowed in CDR3. After reprocessing by TCRdb, each CDR3 protein sequence is one entry, and no DNA is given. These V and J calls rely on TCRdb rather than the paper's analysis. The sample's records list 200,000 to 300,000 distinct CDR3 sequences. The top ten hold around 4.2% of the sample.

The TCR comes from a woman aged 18 to 69 in good health. The sequenced material came from blood T cells: a sorted CD56 or NKG2C T cell subset, CD4+ or CD8+ T cells, or bulk PBMC T cells (not recorded which). Recombination connected TRBV19 to TRBJ2-7; TCRdb proposes TRBD1, but this gene call is untestable without DNA. CDR3 region: CASSTTGQVPYEQYF.